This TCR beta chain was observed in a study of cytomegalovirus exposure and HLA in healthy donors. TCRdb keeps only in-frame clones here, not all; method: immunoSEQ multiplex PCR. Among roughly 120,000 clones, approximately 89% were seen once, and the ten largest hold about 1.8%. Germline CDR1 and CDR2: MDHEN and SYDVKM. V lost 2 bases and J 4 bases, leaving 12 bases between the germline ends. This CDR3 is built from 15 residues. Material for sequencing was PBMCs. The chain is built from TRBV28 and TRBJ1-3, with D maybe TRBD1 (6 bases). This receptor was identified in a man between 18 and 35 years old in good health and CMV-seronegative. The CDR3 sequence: CASSLLGGSGNTIYF. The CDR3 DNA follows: TGTGCCAGCAGTTTACTTGGGGGCTCAGGAAACACCATATATTTT.